These T cell receptor beta chains were read from a single sample in a study of blood T cell repertoires in COVID-19. The repertoire was sequenced with immunoSEQ multiplex PCR; TCRdb's copy has only in-frame clones and lacks some. The table lists approximately 250,000 clones, about 87% of them singletons. What was sequenced was PBMCs or T cells enriched from blood (not recorded which). The receptors stem from a woman in her thirties or forties with acute COVID-19. Both conserved end residues are part of each CDR3. A D gene is named only where the DNA matches it firmly. A clone size is listed for some rows: how often the clone was seen (once, few, many), or a class if it is expanded.

CDR3 protein	CDR3 DNA	D gene	clone size	J gene	V gene
CATSGPGQGPGELFF	TGTGCCACCAGTGGACCGGGACAGGGACCCGGGGAGCTGTTTTTT	TRBD1	NA	TRBJ2-2	TRBV24-1
CASSFRLAGGLSDTQYF	TGTGCCAGCAGCTTTCGACTAGCGGGAGGGTTATCAGATACGCAGTATTTT	TRBD2	NA	TRBJ2-3	TRBV11-3
CASTPRLAGVYEQYF	TGTGCCAGCACCCCCCGGCTAGCGGGGGTCTACGAGCAGTACTTC	TRBD2	NA	TRBJ2-7	TRBV27
CSASRGLSSPLHF	TGCAGTGCTAGTAGAGGTCTTAGTTCACCCCTCCACTTT	NA	NA	TRBJ1-6	TRBV20-1
CASSQDEDQPQHF	TGTGCCAGCAGCCAAGATGAGGATCAGCCCCAGCATTTT	NA	NA	TRBJ1-5	TRBV3-1/TRBV3-2
CASSLSTGRNEKLFF	TGTGCCAGCAGTTTATCTACAGGGCGTAATGAAAAACTGTTTTTT	NA	few	TRBJ1-4	TRBV27
CAWSQGQINSPLHF	TGTGCCTGGAGTCAGGGACAGATTAATTCACCCCTCCACTTT	TRBD1	NA	TRBJ1-6	TRBV30
CASSYGRDRDNSPLHF	TGTGCCAGCAGTTACGGCCGGGACAGGGACAATTCACCCCTCCACTTT	TRBD1	NA	TRBJ1-6	TRBV6-2/TRBV6-3
CASSSQREGGGNEQFF	TGTGCCAGCAGTTCTCAGCGGGAGGGGGGGGGCAATGAGCAGTTCTTC	TRBD2	once	TRBJ2-1	TRBV27
CASSLMGRDYEQFF	TGTGCCAGCAGCTTAATGGGCAGGGACTATGAGCAGTTCTTC	NA	NA	TRBJ2-1	TRBV7-9
CATSDKTGPNYGYTF	TGTGCCACCAGTGACAAAACAGGACCGAACTATGGCTACACCTTC	NA	once	TRBJ1-2	TRBV24-1
CASSLWTGRMVEAFF	TGTGCCAGCAGCCTCTGGACAGGGCGGATGGTTGAAGCTTTCTTT	TRBD1	NA	TRBJ1-1	TRBV14
CASQLLWDTNQPQHF	TGTGCCAGCCAGCTCTTGTGGGACACTAATCAGCCCCAGCATTTT	NA	NA	TRBJ1-5	TRBV5-5
CASGRQAENIQYF	TGTGCCAGCGGGAGACAGGCTGAAAACATTCAGTACTTC	NA	NA	TRBJ2-4	TRBV28
CASRDDRGHGYTF	TGTGCCAGCAGGGACGACAGGGGTCATGGCTACACCTTC	TRBD1	NA	TRBJ1-2	TRBV2
CASTAQGPLTEAFF	TGTGCCAGCACTGCACAGGGGCCCCTCACTGAAGCTTTCTTT	TRBD1	once	TRBJ1-1	TRBV2
CAWSHNRGDKLFF	TGTGCCTGGAGTCACAACAGGGGAGACAAACTGTTTTTT	TRBD1	NA	TRBJ1-4	TRBV30
CASGLVGGGYGYTF	TGTGCTAGTGGTTTGGTAGGCGGGGGCTATGGCTACACCTTC	NA	NA	TRBJ1-2	TRBV12-5
CAWSRDKYNEQFF	TGTGCCTGGAGCCGGGACAAGTACAATGAGCAGTTCTTC	NA	NA	TRBJ2-1	TRBV30
CATSDPPRTGGTDTQYF	TGTGCCACCAGTGATCCACCAAGGACAGGGGGCACAGATACGCAGTATTTT	TRBD1	NA	TRBJ2-3	TRBV24-1
CATSLSGSYEQFF	TGTGCCACCAGCCTTAGCGGGAGCTATGAGCAGTTCTTC	TRBD2	few	TRBJ2-1	TRBV24-1
CASSRSPGQGTDTQYF	TGTGCCAGCAGCCGAAGTCCCGGACAGGGCACAGATACGCAGTATTTT	TRBD1	NA	TRBJ2-3	TRBV27
CASRYPKAGQGSNTEAFF	TGTGCCAGCAGATATCCCAAGGCGGGACAGGGGTCGAACACTGAAGCTTTCTTT	TRBD1	NA	TRBJ1-1	TRBV2
CASSQVGLAEAYEQYF	TGTGCCAGCAGCCAAGTGGGACTAGCAGAAGCCTACGAGCAGTACTTC	TRBD2	NA	TRBJ2-7	TRBV4-2
CSGGMDNEQFF	TGCAGTGGCGGGATGGACAATGAGCAGTTCTTC	NA	NA	TRBJ2-1	TRBV20-1
CASSSYPDRGLITEAFF	TGTGCCAGCAGTTCTTATCCGGACAGGGGACTGATCACTGAAGCTTTCTTT	TRBD1	NA	TRBJ1-1	TRBV28
CASSEGGGRYLSYNEQFF	TGCGCCAGCAGTGAGGGAGGCGGGAGGTACCTCTCCTACAATGAGCAGTTCTTC	TRBD2	NA	TRBJ2-1	TRBV10-1
CASSFTGTGNTIYF	TGCGCCAGCAGCTTTACCGGGACTGGAAACACCATATATTTT	NA	NA	TRBJ1-3	TRBV5-1
CASSEPTGRNEKLFF	TGCGCCAGCAGTGAACCCACAGGCAGAAATGAAAAACTGTTTTTT	NA	NA	TRBJ1-4	TRBV10-2
CASSPGGEAFF	TGTGCCAGCTCACCAGGAGGGGAAGCTTTCTTT	NA	NA	TRBJ1-1	TRBV18
CASLLSVYTDTQYF	TGTGCCAGCCTTTTGTCCGTGTACACAGATACGCAGTATTTT	NA	NA	TRBJ2-3	TRBV2
CASSLPPVERQFF	TGTGCCAGCAGTTTACCGCCCGTGGAGCGGCAGTTCTTC	NA	NA	TRBJ2-1	TRBV12-3/TRBV12-4
CASSLGGGTEAFF	TGTGCCAGCAGCTTGGGAGGTGGCACTGAAGCTTTCTTT	NA	NA	TRBJ1-1	TRBV5-6
CASSLGGTGETQYF	TGTGCCAGCAGCCTGGGTGGGACTGGAGAGACCCAGTACTTC	NA	NA	TRBJ2-5	TRBV7-6
CASSGQGLNGYF	TGTGCCAGCAGTGGACAGGGCCTGAATGGGTACTTC	TRBD1	once	TRBJ2-7	TRBV2
CASSRTSGIRVWGQETQYF	TGTGCCAGCAGCCGGACTAGCGGGATTAGAGTCTGGGGCCAAGAGACCCAGTACTTC	TRBD2	NA	TRBJ2-5	TRBV28
CATSDRTGAGEQFF	TGTGCCACCAGTGACAGGACAGGGGCCGGTGAGCAGTTCTTC	TRBD1	NA	TRBJ2-1	TRBV24-1